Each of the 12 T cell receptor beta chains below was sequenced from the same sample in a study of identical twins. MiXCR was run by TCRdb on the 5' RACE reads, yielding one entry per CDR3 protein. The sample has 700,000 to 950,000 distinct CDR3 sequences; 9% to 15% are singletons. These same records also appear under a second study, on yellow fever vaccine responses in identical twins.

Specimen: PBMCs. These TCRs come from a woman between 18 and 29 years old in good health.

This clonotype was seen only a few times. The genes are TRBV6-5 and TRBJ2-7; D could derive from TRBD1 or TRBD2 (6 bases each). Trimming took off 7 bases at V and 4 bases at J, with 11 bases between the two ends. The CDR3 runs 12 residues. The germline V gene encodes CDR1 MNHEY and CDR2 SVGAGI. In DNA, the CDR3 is TGTGCCAGCAAGGGGGGCCCTTACGAGCAGTACGTC. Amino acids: CASKGGPYEQYV.

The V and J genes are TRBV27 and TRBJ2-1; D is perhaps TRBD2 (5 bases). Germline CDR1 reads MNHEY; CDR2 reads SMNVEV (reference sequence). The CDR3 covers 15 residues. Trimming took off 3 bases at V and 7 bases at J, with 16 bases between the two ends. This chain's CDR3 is CASSFRTSDRNEQFF. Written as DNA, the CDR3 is TGTGCCAGCAGTTTTCGCACTAGTGATCGAAATGAGCAGTTCTTC.

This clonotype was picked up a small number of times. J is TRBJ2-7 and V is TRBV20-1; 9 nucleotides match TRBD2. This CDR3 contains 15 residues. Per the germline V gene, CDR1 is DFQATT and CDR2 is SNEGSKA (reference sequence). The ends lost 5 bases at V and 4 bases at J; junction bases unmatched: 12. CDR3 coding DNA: TGCAGTGCTGGGGGGTCAACTAGCGGGCCTTACGAGCAGTACTTC. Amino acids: CSAGGSTSGPYEQYF.

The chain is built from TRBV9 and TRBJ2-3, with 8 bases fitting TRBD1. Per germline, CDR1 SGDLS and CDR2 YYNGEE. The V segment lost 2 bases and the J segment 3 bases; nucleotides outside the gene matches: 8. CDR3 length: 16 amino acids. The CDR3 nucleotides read TGTGCCAGCAGCGTCTACAGGGGGGAAGTTACAGATACGCAGTATTTT. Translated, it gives CASSVYRGEVTDTQYF.

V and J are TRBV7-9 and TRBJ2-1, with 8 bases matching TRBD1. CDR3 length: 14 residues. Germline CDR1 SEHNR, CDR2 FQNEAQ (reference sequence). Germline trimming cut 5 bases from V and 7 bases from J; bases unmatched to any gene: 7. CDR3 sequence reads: CASSARGQGNEQFF. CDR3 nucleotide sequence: TGTGCCAGCAGCGCCCGCGGACAGGGTAATGAGCAGTTCTTC. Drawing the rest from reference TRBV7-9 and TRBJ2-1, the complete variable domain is DTGVSQNPRHKITKRGQNVTFRCDPISEHNRLYWYRQTLGQGPEFLTYFQNEAQLEKSRLLSDRFSAERPKGSFSTLEIQRTEQGDSAMYLCASSARGQGNEQFFGPGTRLTVL.

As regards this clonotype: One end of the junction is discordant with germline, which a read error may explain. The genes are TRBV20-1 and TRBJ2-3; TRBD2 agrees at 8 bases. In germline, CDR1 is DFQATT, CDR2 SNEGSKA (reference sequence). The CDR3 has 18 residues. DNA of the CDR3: TGCTGTGCTAGAGAGGATTGGGACGGGGGGGCCAGGTTAGATACGCAGTATTTT. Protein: CCAREDWDGGARLDTQYF.

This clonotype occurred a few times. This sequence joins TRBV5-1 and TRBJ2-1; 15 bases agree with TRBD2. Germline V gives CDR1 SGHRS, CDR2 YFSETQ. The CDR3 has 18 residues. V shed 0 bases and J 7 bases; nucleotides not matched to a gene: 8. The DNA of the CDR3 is TGCGCCAGCAGCTTGGCCGTCGGACTAGCGGGAGGGCTAAATGAGCAGTTCTTC. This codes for CASSLAVGLAGGLNEQFF.

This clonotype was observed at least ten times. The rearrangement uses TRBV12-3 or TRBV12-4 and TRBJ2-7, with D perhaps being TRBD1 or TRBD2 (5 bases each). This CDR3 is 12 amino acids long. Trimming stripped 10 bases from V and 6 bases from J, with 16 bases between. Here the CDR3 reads CATGAGVSEQYF. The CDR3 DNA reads TGTGCCACTGGGGCGGGCGTATCCGAGCAGTACTTC.

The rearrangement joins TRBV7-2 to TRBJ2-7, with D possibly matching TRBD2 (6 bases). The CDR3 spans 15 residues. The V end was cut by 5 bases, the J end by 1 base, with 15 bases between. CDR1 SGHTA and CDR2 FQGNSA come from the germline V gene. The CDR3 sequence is CASSPEGKGSYEQYF. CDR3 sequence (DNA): TGTGCCAGCAGCCCGGAGGGGAAGGGATCCTACGAGCAGTACTTC.

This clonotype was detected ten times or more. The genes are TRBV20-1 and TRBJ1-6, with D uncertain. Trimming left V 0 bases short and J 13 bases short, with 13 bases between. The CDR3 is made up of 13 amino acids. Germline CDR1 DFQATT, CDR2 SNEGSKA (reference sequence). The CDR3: CSARDRQLSPLHF. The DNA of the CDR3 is TGCAGTGCTAGAGATAGGCAGCTGTCGCCCCTCCACTTT.

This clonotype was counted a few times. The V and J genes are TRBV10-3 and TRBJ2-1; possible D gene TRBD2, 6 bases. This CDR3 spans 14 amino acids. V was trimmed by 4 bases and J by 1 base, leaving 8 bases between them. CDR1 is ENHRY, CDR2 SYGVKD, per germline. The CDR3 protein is CAISGSGSYNEQFF. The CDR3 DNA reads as TGTGCCATCAGTGGGAGCGGGTCCTACAATGAGCAGTTCTTC.

The CDR3 region is CASSQALGLSGLETQYF. The CDR3 DNA is TGTGCCAGCAGCCAAGCTCTTGGGCTGTCGGGACTTGAGACCCAGTACTTC. The chain joins TRBV3-1 to TRBJ2-5, with a tentative D call TRBD2 (6 bases). Trimming removed 1 base from V and 5 bases from J, with 20 bases in between. In germline, CDR1 is LGHDT, CDR2 YNNKEL (reference sequence). This CDR3 region has 17 residues.